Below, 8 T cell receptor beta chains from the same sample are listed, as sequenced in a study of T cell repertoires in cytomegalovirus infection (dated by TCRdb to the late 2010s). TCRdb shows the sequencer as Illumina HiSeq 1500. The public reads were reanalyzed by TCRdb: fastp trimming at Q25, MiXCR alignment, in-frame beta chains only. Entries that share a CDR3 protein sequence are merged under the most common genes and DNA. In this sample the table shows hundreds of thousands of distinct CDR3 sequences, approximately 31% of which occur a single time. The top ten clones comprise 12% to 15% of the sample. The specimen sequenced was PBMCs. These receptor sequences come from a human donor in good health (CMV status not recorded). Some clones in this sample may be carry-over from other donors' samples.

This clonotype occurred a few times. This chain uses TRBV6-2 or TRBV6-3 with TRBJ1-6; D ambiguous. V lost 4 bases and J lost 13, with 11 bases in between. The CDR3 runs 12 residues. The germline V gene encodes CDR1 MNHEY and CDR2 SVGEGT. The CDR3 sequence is CASSLTTTPLHF. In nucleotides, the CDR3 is TGTGCCAGCAGTTTAACGACAACGCCCCTCCACTTT.

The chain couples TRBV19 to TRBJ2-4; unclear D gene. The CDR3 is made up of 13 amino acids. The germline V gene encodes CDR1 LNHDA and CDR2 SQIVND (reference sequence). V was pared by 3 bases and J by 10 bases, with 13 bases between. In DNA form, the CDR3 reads TGTGCCAGTAGTATGAATGTTGGAGATATTCAGTACTTC. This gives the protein CASSMNVGDIQYF.

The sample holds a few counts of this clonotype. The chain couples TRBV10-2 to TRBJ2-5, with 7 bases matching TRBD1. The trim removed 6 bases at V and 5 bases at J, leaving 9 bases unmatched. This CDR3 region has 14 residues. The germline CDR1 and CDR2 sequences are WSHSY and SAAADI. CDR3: CASSPDRDWETQYF. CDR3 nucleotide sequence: TGCGCCAGCAGCCCTGACAGGGATTGGGAGACCCAGTACTTC.

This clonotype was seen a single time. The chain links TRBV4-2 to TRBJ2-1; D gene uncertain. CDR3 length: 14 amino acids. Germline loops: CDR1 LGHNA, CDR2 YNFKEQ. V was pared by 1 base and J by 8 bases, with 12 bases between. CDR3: CASSQGFQDYEQFF. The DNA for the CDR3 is TGTGCCAGCAGCCAAGGGTTTCAGGATTATGAGCAGTTCTTC.

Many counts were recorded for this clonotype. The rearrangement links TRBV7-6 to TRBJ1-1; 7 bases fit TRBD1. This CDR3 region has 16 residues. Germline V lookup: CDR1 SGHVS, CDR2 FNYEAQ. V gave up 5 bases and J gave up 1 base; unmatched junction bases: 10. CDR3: CASSAPRTGQNTEAFF. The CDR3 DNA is TGTGCCAGCAGCGCCCCGAGGACAGGTCAGAACACTGAAGCTTTCTTT.

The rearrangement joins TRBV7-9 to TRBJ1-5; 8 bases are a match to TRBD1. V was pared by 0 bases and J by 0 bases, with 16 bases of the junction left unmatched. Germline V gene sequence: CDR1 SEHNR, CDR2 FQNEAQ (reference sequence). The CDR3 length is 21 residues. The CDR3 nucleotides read TGTGCCAGCAGCTTAGCGGGGACAGGCGGGGCAGGGGGTTATAGCAATCAGCCCCAGCATTTT. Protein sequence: CASSLAGTGGAGGYSNQPQHF.

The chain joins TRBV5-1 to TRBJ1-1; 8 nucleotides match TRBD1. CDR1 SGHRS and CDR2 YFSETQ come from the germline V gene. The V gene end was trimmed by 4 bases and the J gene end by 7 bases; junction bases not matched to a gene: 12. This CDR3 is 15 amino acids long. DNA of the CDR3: TGCGCCAGCAGCACGCCCGACAGGGGTCCTTTTGAAGCTTTCTTT. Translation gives CASSTPDRGPFEAFF.

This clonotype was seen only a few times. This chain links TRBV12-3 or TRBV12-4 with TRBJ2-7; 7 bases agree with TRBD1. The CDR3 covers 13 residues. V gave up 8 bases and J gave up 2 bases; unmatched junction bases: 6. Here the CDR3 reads CASLDRATYEQYF. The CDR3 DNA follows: TGTGCCAGCCTTGACAGGGCCACCTACGAGCAGTACTTC.